Following are 28 T cell receptor beta chains from one sample sequenced in a study of blood T cell repertoires in COVID-19. Sequencing was performed with immunoSEQ multiplex PCR; in TCRdb, only in-frame clones are kept and a portion is missing. In the table there are over 150,000 clones, under 90% of which are singletons. The specimen was PBMCs or T cells enriched from blood (not recorded which). The source of these receptors is a woman aged 60 to 75 who had recovered from COVID-19.

The J gene is TRBJ2-7, the V gene TRBV29-1, with D hard to call. This CDR3 region has 13 residues. Germline CDR1 reads SQVTM; CDR2 reads ANQGSEA. Trimming removed 5 bases at V and 0 bases at J, with 11 bases between. CDR3 protein: CSVLTAYSYEQYF. The CDR3 nucleotides read TGCAGCGTTTTAACAGCTTACTCCTACGAGCAGTACTTC.

CDR3 coding DNA: TGCAGCGTCGATGGGGCCTCTGGGGCCAACGTCCTGACTTTC. Translation: CSVDGASGANVLTF. The chain uses TRBV29-1 and TRBJ2-6; a weak D match, TRBD1 (5 bases). The CDR3 length is 14 residues. In germline, CDR1 is SQVTM, CDR2 ANQGSEA. The V gene lost 6 bases and the J gene lost 0 bases, with 9 bases spanning the gap.

The CDR3 DNA reads TGTGCCATCAGTGAGGGGGGCGTCGGGACCGCCACCTACGAGCAGTACTTC. It yields the protein CAISEGGVGTATYEQYF. This sequence joins TRBV10-3 and TRBJ2-7, with D perhaps matching TRBD1 (6 bases). The CDR3 is 17 residues long. V gave up 2 bases and J gave up 2 bases, with 19 bases separating them. Germline V gives CDR1 ENHRY, CDR2 SYGVKD.

The rearrangement uses TRBV18 and TRBJ1-1; D may be TRBD1 (5 bases). The CDR3 covers 15 residues. Germline assignment: CDR1 KGHSH and CDR2 LQKENI. The V gene lost 1 base and the J gene lost 7 bases, with 16 bases spanning the gap. CDR3 sequence (DNA): TGTGCCAGCTCACCACAAGCGGGGGATGGTGTTGAAGCTTTCTTT. Translation: CASSPQAGDGVEAFF.

The V call is TRBV4-1, the J call TRBJ1-4, with a weak D call TRBD1 (6 bases). Germline lookup yields CDR1 MGHRA and CDR2 YSYEKL. The CDR3 runs to 15 residues. The V and J ends lost 3 bases and 2 bases respectively, with 10 bases between them. CDR3 amino acids: CASSQRGMTNEKLFF. CDR3 nucleotides: TGCGCCAGCAGCCAGAGGGGGATGACTAATGAAAAACTGTTTTTT.

This chain connects TRBV4-1 to TRBJ1-5; TRBD1 is a possible D gene (5 bases). CDR1 is MGHRA, CDR2 YSYEKL, per germline. This CDR3 is built from 15 residues. Trimming took off 6 bases at V and 1 base at J, with 13 bases between the two ends. CDR3 protein: CASSLQGGSNQPQHF. The CDR3 nucleotides read TGCGCCAGCAGTCTCCAGGGAGGGAGCAATCAGCCCCAGCATTTT.

The chain carries TRBV24-1 and TRBJ2-7, with D hard to call. The germline gives CDR1 KGHDR, CDR2 SFDVKD. The V end was cut by 0 bases, the J end by 5 bases, with 16 bases between. The CDR3 extends over 16 amino acids. Here the CDR3 DNA reads TGTGCCACCAGTGATTTGACTTTGACAAGGTGGGACGAGCAGTACTTC. This sequence encodes CATSDLTLTRWDEQYF.

This chain connects TRBV19 to TRBJ1-1; TRBD1 matches at 9 bases. The CDR3 contains 14 residues. Germline lookup yields CDR1 LNHDA and CDR2 SQIVND (reference sequence). Trimming cost V 5 bases and J 1 base; bases outside gene matches: 2. The CDR3 region has the DNA TGTGCCAGTAGTTCGGGACAGGGGAACACTGAAGCTTTCTTT. This sequence encodes CASSSGQGNTEAFF.

V usage is TRBV19 and J usage is TRBJ2-1; 11 bases line up with TRBD2. V dropped 7 bases and J dropped 7; count of bases not matched to a gene: 9. The CDR3 extends over 15 amino acids. Germline V gene data show CDR1 as LNHDA and CDR2 as SQIVND (reference sequence). CDR3 sequence: CASTDGSSGGNEQFF. The CDR3 bases are TGTGCCAGTACCGATGGGTCTAGCGGGGGGAATGAGCAGTTCTTC.

The chain carries TRBV11-3 and TRBJ2-3; 7 bases map to TRBD2. V lost 0 bases to trimming and J lost 0 bases; unmatched junction nucleotides: 0. This CDR3 region has 15 residues. From germline, CDR1 is SGHNT and CDR2 YENEEA. The CDR3 bases are TGTGCCAGCAGCTTAGACGGGGGGAGCACAGATACGCAGTATTTT. It yields the protein CASSLDGGSTDTQYF.

This chain connects TRBV29-1 to TRBJ1-5, with D hard to call. Germline V gives CDR1 SQVTM, CDR2 ANQGSEA. This CDR3 comprises 14 residues. V was clipped by 6 bases and J by 4 bases, with 16 bases between them. As DNA, the CDR3 is TGCAGCGTAGCACCGGGCGGGCGGAATCAGCCCCAGCATTTT. Amino acids: CSVAPGGRNQPQHF. Full variable domain (outside the CDR3, taken from reference TRBV29-1 and TRBJ1-5): SAVISQKPSRDICQRGTSLTIQCQVDSQVTMMFWYRQQPGQSLTLIATANQGSEATYESGFVIDKFPISRPNLTFSTLTVSNMSPEDSSIYLCSVAPGGRNQPQHFGDGTRLSIL.

V gene TRBV9 combines with J gene TRBJ2-7; tentatively, D is TRBD1 (6 bases). V lost 0 bases and J lost 0, with 10 bases in between. CDR1 and CDR2 (germline): SGDLS, YYNGEE. This CDR3 has 15 residues. CDR3 in DNA: TGTGCCAGCAGCGTAGTTCCGGACAGCTCCTACGAGCAGTACTTC. Translated: CASSVVPDSSYEQYF.

In nucleotides, the CDR3 is TGCGCCAGCAGCTTGGAAGGACAGGGCCCAGAGACCCAGTACTTC. This translates into CASSLEGQGPETQYF. The rearrangement uses TRBV5-1 and TRBJ2-5, with 8 bases aligning to TRBD1. This CDR3 is 15 amino acids long. Germline trimming cut 0 bases from V and 4 bases from J; bases unmatched to any gene: 5. Looked up from germline, CDR1 is SGHRS and CDR2 is YFSETQ.

The genes are TRBV10-1 and TRBJ1-1; D gene ambiguous. CDR3 size: 14 residues. The V gene lost 6 bases and the J gene lost 4 bases, with 15 bases spanning the gap. Germline V CDR1 and CDR2: WNHNN, SYGVQD (reference sequence). Here the CDR3 reads CASRPGRHGTEAFF. The CDR3 region has the DNA TGCGCCAGCAGACCCGGGAGGCATGGCACTGAAGCTTTCTTT.

This clone was seen more than once but under ten times. This chain links TRBV11-3 with TRBJ2-1; 10 positions agree with TRBD2. CDR3 length: 16 amino acids. Per germline, CDR1 SGHNT and CDR2 YENEEA. Unmatched junction bases numbered 10, after V lost 5 bases and J lost 6 bases. CDR3 coding DNA: TGTGCCAGCAGCCCTAAAACTAGCGGGGCCTCCAATGAGCAGTTCTTC. This gives the protein CASSPKTSGASNEQFF.

V usage is TRBV10-3 and J usage is TRBJ2-7; D is undetermined. The CDR3 extends over 14 amino acids. The V end lost 6 bases, the J end lost 2 bases, and 14 bases lay between the germline ends. The germline V gene has CDR1 ENHRY and CDR2 SYGVKD. Written as DNA, the CDR3 is TGTGCCATCAGATTGACACATTCTACCTACGAGCAGTACTTC. It specifies CAIRLTHSTYEQYF.

V usage is TRBV20-1 and J usage is TRBJ2-3; D gene uncertain. Germline V gene lookup returns CDR1 DFQATT and CDR2 SNEGSKA (reference sequence). This CDR3 has 11 residues. V gave up 5 bases and J gave up 7 bases, with 10 bases separating them. CDR3 sequence reads: CSAERANTQYF. CDR3 bases: TGCAGTGCTGAACGAGCAAATACGCAGTATTTT.

This clone was counted a single time. The chain joins TRBV11-2 to TRBJ2-1, with D possibly TRBD2 on 5 matching bases. Germline V gene data show CDR1 as SGHAT and CDR2 as FQNNGV. This CDR3 has 16 residues. The V gene lost 5 bases and the J gene lost 0 bases, with 14 bases spanning the gap. CDR3 DNA sequence: TGTGCCAGCAGCCTAACCTCGGGGAGCTCCTACAATGAGCAGTTCTTC. Amino acids: CASSLTSGSSYNEQFF.

V usage is TRBV10-3 and J usage is TRBJ2-5; weak D call: TRBD1 (5 bases). This CDR3 is 14 amino acids long. CDR1 and CDR2 (germline): ENHRY, SYGVKD. Trimming cost V 6 bases and J 2 bases, with 13 bases left between them. In nucleotides, the CDR3 is TGTGCCATCAGCGACAGCAAAAATCAAGAGACCCAGTACTTC. This gives the protein CAISDSKNQETQYF.

This chain uses TRBV5-1 with TRBJ1-4, with a possible D match to TRBD1 (6 bases). This CDR3 is built from 15 residues. Germline V gives CDR1 SGHRS, CDR2 YFSETQ. V dropped 3 bases and J dropped 2 bases, with 11 bases sitting between them. This CDR3 reads CASSSGVATNEKLFF. CDR3 nucleotides: TGCGCCAGCAGCTCAGGGGTTGCGACTAATGAAAAACTGTTTTTT.

The chain is built from TRBV6-5 and TRBJ1-3, with D hard to call. This CDR3 is built from 14 residues. In germline, CDR1 is MNHEY, CDR2 SVGAGI. The V end was cut by 5 bases, the J end by 3 bases, with 11 bases between. Here the CDR3 reads CASSMTGNGNTIYF. The CDR3 DNA is TGTGCCAGCAGTATGACGGGGAATGGAAACACCATATATTTT.

This sequence joins TRBV4-2 and TRBJ2-7, with D perhaps TRBD2 (5 bases). The V end was cut by 2 bases, the J end by 0 bases, with 5 bases between. Germline V gene sequence: CDR1 LGHNA, CDR2 YNFKEQ. The CDR3 sequence is 13 residues long. The chain's CDR3 is CASSQRDSYEQYF. CDR3 DNA: TGTGCCAGCAGCCAACGGGACTCCTACGAGCAGTACTTC.

The genes are TRBV24-1 and TRBJ1-2; D is unclear. The germline gives CDR1 KGHDR, CDR2 SFDVKD. The length of the CDR3 is 13 residues. Trimming stripped 5 bases from V and 4 bases from J, with 10 bases between. Here the CDR3 DNA reads TGTGCCACCAGTGTTACAGAATTCTATGGCTACACCTTC. Translating gives CATSVTEFYGYTF.

V gene TRBV5-1 combines with J gene TRBJ1-1, with 7 bases matching TRBD1. Germline lookup yields CDR1 SGHRS and CDR2 YFSETQ. The CDR3 sequence is 15 residues long. The junction had 8 bases not matched to a gene; V was cut back by 4 bases and J by 2 bases. The CDR3 reads CASSRGQSINTEAFF. CDR3 nucleotides: TGCGCCAGCAGCCGGGGACAGTCGATTAACACTGAAGCTTTCTTT.

V is TRBV9 and J is TRBJ2-3; 7 bases align to TRBD1. V lost 0 bases and J lost 3; bases outside the gene matches: 4. Germline CDR1 and CDR2: SGDLS and YYNGEE. This CDR3 has 15 amino acids. DNA of the CDR3: TGTGCCAGCAGCGTAGAGGGGGCTCGTACAGATACGCAGTATTTT. Translated: CASSVEGARTDTQYF.

This chain links TRBV10-3 with TRBJ2-7, with 10 bases identical to TRBD2. V trimming: 6 bases; J trimming: 6 bases; junction bases outside the gene matches: 8. CDR3 length equals 14 residues. Germline V gene sequence: CDR1 ENHRY, CDR2 SYGVKD. CDR3 amino acids: CAIRGASGGAEQYF. Written as DNA, the CDR3 is TGTGCCATCAGAGGGGCTAGCGGGGGTGCCGAGCAGTACTTC.

In this sample, this clone turned up once. The V and J genes are TRBV19 and TRBJ2-2, with 15 bases aligning to TRBD2. The CDR3 runs 17 residues. The J segment lost 4 bases and the V segment lost 5 bases, leaving 5 bases of the junction unmatched. Per germline, CDR1 LNHDA and CDR2 SQIVND (reference sequence). CDR3 in amino acids: CASSGRTSGGATGELFF. CDR3 sequence (DNA): TGTGCCAGTAGTGGAAGGACTAGCGGGGGGGCCACCGGGGAGCTGTTTTTT.

This clone was seen a handful of times. The rearrangement links TRBV6-6 to TRBJ1-1; no firm D call. Germline CDR1 and CDR2: MNHNY and SVGAGI (reference sequence). The CDR3 contains 11 residues. Trimming took off 2 bases at V and 8 bases at J, with 6 bases between the two ends. CDR3 coding DNA: TGTGCCAGCAGTTACGCGGCAGAAGCTTTCTTT. Translating it yields CASSYAAEAFF.